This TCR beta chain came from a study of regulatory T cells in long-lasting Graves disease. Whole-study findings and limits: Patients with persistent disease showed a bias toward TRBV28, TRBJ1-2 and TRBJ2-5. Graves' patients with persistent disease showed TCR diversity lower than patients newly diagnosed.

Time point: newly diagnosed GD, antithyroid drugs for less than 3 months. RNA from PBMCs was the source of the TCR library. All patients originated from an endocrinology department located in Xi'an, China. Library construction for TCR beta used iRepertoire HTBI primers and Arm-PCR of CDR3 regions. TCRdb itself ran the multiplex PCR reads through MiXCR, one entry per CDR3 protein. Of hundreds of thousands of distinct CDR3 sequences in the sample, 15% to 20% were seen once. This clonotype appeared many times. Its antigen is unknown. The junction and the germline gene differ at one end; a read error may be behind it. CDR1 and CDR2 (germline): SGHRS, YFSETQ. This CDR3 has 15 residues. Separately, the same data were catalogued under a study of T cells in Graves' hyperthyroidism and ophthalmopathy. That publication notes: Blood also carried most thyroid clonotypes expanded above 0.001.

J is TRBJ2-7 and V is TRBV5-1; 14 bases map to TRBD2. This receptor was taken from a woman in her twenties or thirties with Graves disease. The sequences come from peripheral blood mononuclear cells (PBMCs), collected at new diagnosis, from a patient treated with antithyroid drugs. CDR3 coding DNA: TGTGCCAGCAGTCCGGGACTAGCGGGAGTCTACGAGCAGTACTTC. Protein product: CASSPGLAGVYEQYF.